The 13 T cell receptor beta chains below come from one sample, sequenced in a study of blood T cell repertoires in COVID-19. Libraries were prepared by immunoSEQ multiplex PCR; TCRdb keeps only in-frame clonotypes and omits some of them. The data contain 250,000 or so clones, 84% of them singletons. The sequenced sample consisted of PBMCs or T cells enriched from blood (not recorded which). The receptors derive from a man in his fifties or sixties who had recovered from COVID-19.

The count of this clone is one. This chain connects TRBV14 to TRBJ1-6, with D perhaps matching TRBD1 (5 bases). V was trimmed by 6 bases and J by 10 bases, leaving 10 bases between them. The germline gives CDR1 SGHDN, CDR2 FVKESK. CDR3 length: 12 residues. CDR3 bases: TGTGCCAGCAGTCAGGGAATCTCACCCCTCCACTTT. This sequence encodes CASSQGISPLHF.

This chain connects TRBV5-1 to TRBJ2-7; D unresolved. CDR1 and CDR2 from the germline V gene are SGHRS and YFSETQ. Trimming cost V 5 bases and J 7 bases, with 25 bases left between them. CDR3 size: 16 residues. The CDR3 here is CASSPRVIMAVSEQYF. The CDR3 DNA reads TGCGCCAGCAGTCCACGTGTCATTATGGCAGTATCTGAGCAGTACTTC.

The chain links TRBV7-2 to TRBJ1-5; perhaps TRBD1 as D (5 bases). The CDR3 runs 13 residues. Germline CDR1 reads SGHTA; CDR2 reads FQGNSA. Trimming cost V 7 bases and J 5 bases, with 12 bases left between them. CDR3 bases: TGTGCCAGCACCCGCTGGGGCGATCAGCCCCAGCATTTT. Translated: CASTRWGDQPQHF.

This clone was found once. This chain uses TRBV29-1 with TRBJ1-1; weak D call: TRBD1 (5 bases). The CDR3 runs 15 residues. V was cut by 7 bases and J by 6 bases, with 24 bases left in between. CDR1 and CDR2 from the germline V gene are SQVTM and ANQGSEA. For the CDR3, the DNA is TGCAGCGGCAAGACACCACAGGCAGAATTATCTGAAGCTTTCTTT. Its translation is CSGKTPQAELSEAFF.

V and J are TRBV4-3 and TRBJ1-2; D not resolved. The CDR3 is 13 amino acids. CDR1 is LGHNA and CDR2 is YSLEER in the germline V gene. V was pared by 0 bases and J by 7 bases, with 9 bases between. For the CDR3, the DNA is TGCGCCAGCAGCCAAGATAGGAGGACTGGCTACACCTTC. This encodes CASSQDRRTGYTF.

The V call is TRBV10-2, the J call TRBJ1-1; D call uncertain. Germline V gene lookup returns CDR1 WSHSY and CDR2 SAAADI. V lost 5 bases and J lost 5, with 9 bases in between. The CDR3 runs to 12 residues. The CDR3 DNA reads TGCGCCAGCAGTCCTCTACAGACTGAAGCTTTCTTT. This gives the protein CASSPLQTEAFF.

The chain has TRBV5-4 and TRBJ1-2; perhaps TRBD1 as D (5 bases). Trimming removed 2 bases at V and 1 base at J, with 9 bases between. Germline V lookup: CDR1 SGHNT, CDR2 YYREEE (reference sequence). CDR3 size: 14 residues. The CDR3, as DNA: TGTGCCAGCAGCTTCGCACAGGTTAACTATGGCTACACCTTC. Translating gives CASSFAQVNYGYTF.

The V and J genes are TRBV6-5 and TRBJ1-5; the match to TRBD1 covers 10 bases. The CDR3 consists of 16 residues. Germline CDR1 is MNHEY and CDR2 is SVGAGI. J was trimmed by 2 bases and V by 4 bases; bases with no gene match: 5. In nucleotides, the CDR3 is TGTGCCAGCAGTTCCCCCGGACAGGGGGGCAATCAGCCCCAGCATTTT. Translating it yields CASSSPGQGGNQPQHF.

This chain's CDR3 is CASSQTNDWNQPQHF. The CDR3 region has the DNA TGCGCCAGCAGCCAAACGAACGACTGGAATCAGCCCCAGCATTTT. The J gene is TRBJ1-5, the V gene TRBV4-1, with D unresolved. The CDR3 contains 15 residues. CDR1 and CDR2 (germline): MGHRA, YSYEKL. The V end was cut by 2 bases, the J end by 4 bases, with 12 bases between.

The chain has TRBV7-2 and TRBJ2-1; 11 nucleotides align to TRBD2. CDR1 and CDR2 (germline): SGHTA, FQGNSA. The CDR3 consists of 15 residues. Trimming cost V 8 bases and J 8 bases; bases outside gene matches: 11. CDR3 in amino acids: CASGPSSGGSHEQFF. CDR3 nucleotide sequence: TGTGCCAGCGGACCCTCTAGCGGGGGGTCCCATGAGCAGTTCTTC. The full variable domain, completed using reference TRBV7-2 and TRBJ2-1, is GAGVSQSPSNKVTEKGKDVELRCDPISGHTALYWYRQSLGQGLEFLIYFQGNSAPDKSGLPSDRFSAERTGGSVSTLTIQRTQQEDSAVYLCASGPSSGGSHEQFFGPGTRLTVL.

The rearrangement links TRBV7-9 to TRBJ2-1; D perhaps matches TRBD2 (6 bases). Germline V CDR1 and CDR2: SEHNR, FQNEAQ (reference sequence). The CDR3 extends over 15 amino acids. V shed 1 base and J shed 4 bases, with 11 bases lying between them. CDR3 amino acids: CASSLGLGPYNEQFF. CDR3 bases: TGTGCCAGCAGCTTAGGACTAGGGCCGTACAATGAGCAGTTCTTC.

This clone is a singleton in its sample. The chain combines TRBV10-1 with TRBJ1-2; 7 bases fit TRBD1. The CDR3 is 15 amino acids. CDR1 WNHNN and CDR2 SYGVQD come from the germline V gene (reference sequence). With 0 bases clipped from V and 8 bases from J, the junction kept 9 bases outside the gene matches. For the CDR3, the DNA is TGCGCCAGCAGTGAGTCGAGAGGGGGCGTCGGGGGCTACACCTTC. Translated: CASSESRGGVGGYTF.

CDR3 nucleotides: TGTGCCAGCAGCTTAGGGACTAGCGGGTTGGATACGCAGTATTTT. This sequence encodes CASSLGTSGLDTQYF. This chain uses TRBV7-3 with TRBJ2-3, with 12 bases identical to TRBD2. The germline gives CDR1 SGHTA, CDR2 FQGTGA. CDR3 size: 15 residues. Trimming took 2 bases from V and 6 from J; bases not matched to a gene: 3.